These 18 T cell receptor beta chains were all obtained from the same sample, sequenced in a study of shared clonotypes between healthy human individuals. Terminally differentiated effector memory CD45RA+ cells were excluded by CCR7 positive selection of CD45RO-negative cells. The method was immunoSEQ multiplex PCR; TCRdb's version includes in-frame clones alone and lacks a portion of them. In the table there are around 640,000 clones, roughly 95% of which are singletons. Sequenced: naive CD8+ T cells sorted from blood. These receptors originate from a woman in her twenties or thirties in good health.

The V and J genes are TRBV13 and TRBJ1-1, with D perhaps TRBD1 (6 bases). CDR3 length: 17 residues. Germline loops: CDR1 PRHDT, CDR2 FYEKMQ (reference sequence). The V end lost 8 bases, the J end lost 0 bases, and 22 bases lay between the germline ends. CDR3 residues: CASLHTITDSLNTEAFF. CDR3 in DNA: TGTGCCAGCCTACACACTATTACGGACAGCCTGAACACTGAAGCTTTCTTT.

The gene calls are TRBV5-8 and TRBJ2-7; D uncertain. The CDR3 length is 12 residues. Germline lookup yields CDR1 SGHTS and CDR2 YDEGEE. V lost 2 bases, J lost 3 bases, and 6 bases lay in between. CDR3 nucleotide sequence: TGTGCCAGCAGCTTTACCCTCTACGAGCAGTACTTC. This translates into CASSFTLYEQYF.

This chain uses TRBV27 with TRBJ2-1; no clear D. The germline gives CDR1 MNHEY, CDR2 SMNVEV (reference sequence). This CDR3 has 14 amino acids. V shed 2 bases and J shed 7 bases, with 12 bases lying between them. In DNA form, the CDR3 reads TGTGCCAGCAGTTTAGTCAGCAGAACTAATGAGCAGTTCTTC. Translation gives CASSLVSRTNEQFF.

This clone was seen only once. V usage is TRBV28 and J usage is TRBJ1-1; 9 positions agree with TRBD1. Germline CDR1 MDHEN, CDR2 SYDVKM. The CDR3 length is 16 residues. Trimming cost V 4 bases and J 1 base; bases outside gene matches: 7. The CDR3 region is CASSSTGGWGNTEAFF. The CDR3 DNA reads TGTGCCAGCAGTTCAACAGGGGGCTGGGGGAACACTGAAGCTTTCTTT.

The gene calls are TRBV28 and TRBJ2-7; 7 bases map to TRBD1. V gave up 5 bases and J gave up 3 bases; unmatched junction bases: 7. The CDR3 is made up of 14 amino acids. CDR1 is MDHEN and CDR2 is SYDVKM in the germline V gene. The CDR3 bases are TGTGCCAGCAGTCGACAGGGTTCTTACTACGAGCAGTACTTC. It codes for CASSRQGSYYEQYF.

The chain employs TRBV27 and TRBJ1-2, with TRBD1 as a possible D gene (6 bases). Germline CDR1 MNHEY, CDR2 SMNVEV (reference sequence). V was shortened by 4 bases and J by 5 bases, with 20 bases between the two germline ends. The CDR3 consists of 16 residues. In nucleotides, the CDR3 is TGTGCCAGCAGTTCATGGACAGTCAACTCTTTTTATGGCTACACCTTC. Translating gives CASSSWTVNSFYGYTF.

This clone was seen once. This sequence joins TRBV28 and TRBJ2-6, with D possibly being TRBD2 (5 bases). V lost 8 bases, J lost 2 bases, and 13 bases lay in between. Germline V lookup: CDR1 MDHEN, CDR2 SYDVKM. The CDR3 spans 15 residues. CDR3 nucleotides: TGTGCCAGCGAGGGCCTGAGGACTGGGGCCAACGTCCTGACTTTC. It encodes CASEGLRTGANVLTF.

This clone was detected once. CDR3 amino acids: CASSPRQGRLGEEKLFF. CDR3 DNA: TGTGCCAGCAGCCCGAGACAGGGTCGCTTGGGGGAGGAAAAACTGTTTTTT. The chain employs TRBV7-9 and TRBJ1-4; TRBD1 agrees at 7 bases. The CDR3 has 17 residues. Losses at the gene ends were 5 bases for V and 8 bases for J; bases not matched to a gene: 17. CDR1 and CDR2 (germline): SEHNR, FQNEAQ (reference sequence).

This chain joins TRBV27 and TRBJ2-1; the D is unclear. CDR3 length equals 13 residues. Germline CDR1 and CDR2: MNHEY and SMNVEV (reference sequence). V lost 8 bases and J lost 0, with 8 bases in between. In DNA form, the CDR3 reads TGTGCCAGCGGGCTCGACTCCTACAATGAGCAGTTCTTC. This translates into CASGLDSYNEQFF.

This rearrangement joins TRBV25-1 to TRBJ2-1, with 8 nucleotides matching TRBD2. This CDR3 is 15 amino acids long. Germline values: CDR1 MGHDK, CDR2 SYGVNS. Trimming at V came to 3 bases and at J to 8 bases, leaving 9 bases not matched to a gene. In DNA, the CDR3 is TGTGCCAGCAGTGACAGCGGGAGTAGGTTGGATGAGCAGTTCTTC. It codes for CASSDSGSRLDEQFF. The full variable domain, with the rest looked up from reference TRBV25-1 and TRBJ2-1, is EADIYQTPRYLVIGTGKKITLECSQTMGHDKMYWYQQDPGMELHLIHYSYGVNSTEKGDLSSESTVSRIRTEHFPLTLESARPSHTSQYLCASSDSGSRLDEQFFGPGTRLTVL.

The V call is TRBV5-4, the J call TRBJ2-7, with D unclear. Germline CDR1 reads SGHNT; CDR2 reads YYREEE (reference sequence). The V end was cut by 2 bases, the J end by 6 bases, with 9 bases between. The CDR3 loop spans 12 amino acids. CDR3 region: CASSLGVSEQYF. CDR3 in DNA: TGTGCCAGCAGCTTAGGAGTTAGCGAGCAGTACTTC.

CDR3 amino acids: CASSLLQGSSYEQYF. The CDR3 DNA sequence: TGTGCCAGCAGCTTATTACAGGGAAGCTCCTACGAGCAGTACTTC. The chain joins TRBV7-9 to TRBJ2-7; possible D gene TRBD1, 6 bases. The CDR3 contains 15 residues. From germline, CDR1 is SEHNR and CDR2 FQNEAQ (reference sequence). Deletions cut 2 bases from V and 0 bases from J, with 11 bases between.

This sequence joins TRBV19 and TRBJ2-1; no definite D call. Germline V gene data show CDR1 as LNHDA and CDR2 as SQIVND (reference sequence). The V gene lost 5 bases and the J gene lost 8 bases, with 19 bases spanning the gap. This CDR3 contains 15 residues. The CDR3, as DNA: TGTGCCAGTAGTGTCCGGATGGGTGCGGCGGATGAGCAGTTCTTC. As protein: CASSVRMGAADEQFF.

The chain employs TRBV28 and TRBJ1-3; D is undetermined. Germline V gene lookup returns CDR1 MDHEN and CDR2 SYDVKM. CDR3 length equals 11 residues. V lost 5 bases and J 8 bases, leaving 7 bases between the germline ends. The CDR3 loop is CASSRGDTIYF. The CDR3 nucleotides are TGTGCCAGCAGTCGGGGAGACACCATATATTTT.

The chain combines TRBV28 with TRBJ1-5, with TRBD1 as a possible D gene (6 bases). From germline, CDR1 is MDHEN and CDR2 SYDVKM. V was cut by 4 bases and J by 0 bases, with 13 bases left in between. The CDR3 has 16 amino acids. The CDR3 DNA is TGTGCCAGCAGTTCGGACAGAACATATAGCAATCAGCCCCAGCATTTT. It encodes CASSSDRTYSNQPQHF.

The chain combines TRBV11-2 with TRBJ2-1, with 8 bases lining up with TRBD2. The CDR3 is made up of 17 amino acids. Germline-derived CDR1 and CDR2 are SGHAT and FQNNGV. V lost 2 bases to trimming and J lost 5 bases; unmatched junction nucleotides: 11. The CDR3 region has the DNA TGTGCCAGCAGCTTAAGAGCGGGAGAGGCCGTGAACAATGAGCAGTTCTTC. Translation gives CASSLRAGEAVNNEQFF.

The chain links TRBV28 to TRBJ2-3, with 8 bases matching TRBD1. This CDR3 has 15 residues. The ends lost 5 bases at V and 6 bases at J; junction bases unmatched: 10. Germline V lookup: CDR1 MDHEN, CDR2 SYDVKM. The CDR3 nucleotides read TGTGCCAGCAGTCCGGACAGGGATTATGGGGATACGCAGTATTTT. Translated, it gives CASSPDRDYGDTQYF.

The chain carries TRBV11-2 and TRBJ2-7; D may be TRBD2 (5 bases). V was shortened by 0 bases and J by 2 bases, with 14 bases between the two germline ends. This CDR3 is built from 16 residues. Germline V gene sequence: CDR1 SGHAT, CDR2 FQNNGV. The CDR3 DNA is TGTGCCAGCAGCTTAGAGATCTTCCGGGGTACCTACGAGCAGTACTTC. Its protein is CASSLEIFRGTYEQYF.